These 30 T cell receptor beta chains came from one sample sequenced in a study of cytomegalovirus exposure and HLA in healthy donors. Amplification used 60 Vbeta primers and 13 Jbeta primers. TCRdb's copy holds only in-frame clones and misses some; the assay was immunoSEQ multiplex PCR. The repertoire holds roughly 120,000 clones, with around 80% as singletons. Sequencing was carried out using PBMCs. The source of these receptors is a woman aged 55-70 years in good health and CMV-seropositive.

The chain combines TRBV7-2 with TRBJ2-1; D is perhaps TRBD2 (6 bases). V was clipped by 0 bases and J by 8 bases, with 20 bases between them. Germline V CDR1 and CDR2: SGHTA, FQGNSA. This CDR3 comprises 17 residues. In DNA, the CDR3 is TGTGCCAGCAGCTTAGCGCCCCGAGGGACTCGAGTCCATGAGCAGTTCTTC. Translating it yields CASSLAPRGTRVHEQFF.

V gene TRBV5-1 combines with J gene TRBJ2-3; TRBD1 agrees at 7 bases. The trim removed 4 bases at V and 2 bases at J, leaving 7 bases unmatched. CDR1 and CDR2 (germline): SGHRS, YFSETQ. This CDR3 region has 15 residues. CDR3 nucleotide sequence: TGCGCCAGCAGCCATGCGACAGGGACCACAGATACGCAGTATTTT. Translation: CASSHATGTTDTQYF.

V usage is TRBV6-5 and J usage is TRBJ2-5; maybe TRBD2 (6 bases). CDR1 and CDR2 (germline): MNHEY, SVGAGI. The CDR3 is 13 amino acids. Trimming left V 7 bases short and J 4 bases short, with 13 bases between. The CDR3 region is CASTDVGGETQYF. The CDR3 coding sequence is TGTGCCAGCACCGACGTGGGGGGAGAGACCCAGTACTTC.

This chain joins TRBV29-1 and TRBJ1-2; the D is unclear. Deletions cut 6 bases from V and 2 bases from J, with 13 bases between. This CDR3 contains 13 residues. Germline V gives CDR1 SQVTM, CDR2 ANQGSEA. CDR3 nucleotide sequence: TGCAGCGTGAGAGCCCCCGTGAACTATGGCTACACCTTC. It codes for CSVRAPVNYGYTF.

The chain couples TRBV5-4 to TRBJ2-3; 15 bases map to TRBD2. The CDR3 contains 16 residues. Germline CDR1 and CDR2: SGHNT and YYREEE (reference sequence). After removal of 4 bases from V and 4 bases from J, the junction contained 4 bases not matched to a gene. The CDR3 DNA reads as TGTGCCAGCAGCCCCGGACTAGCGGGAGGGGCAGATACGCAGTATTTT. Residues: CASSPGLAGGADTQYF.

The chain employs TRBV28 and TRBJ2-3; tentatively, D is TRBD2 (7 bases). The length of the CDR3 is 14 residues. The germline V and J ends were trimmed by 9 bases and 1 base, with 14 bases remaining between them. Germline-derived CDR1 and CDR2 are MDHEN and SYDVKM. The CDR3 bases are TGTGCCAGTGGGGGGGCAGGGGGCACAGATACGCAGTATTTT. This sequence encodes CASGGAGGTDTQYF.

The chain is built from TRBV7-9 and TRBJ1-1, with unresolved D. This CDR3 has 14 residues. V lost 4 bases to trimming and J lost 5 bases, with 14 bases between them. In germline, CDR1 is SEHNR, CDR2 FQNEAQ (reference sequence). The CDR3: CASSSLRGGTEAFF. The CDR3, as DNA: TGTGCCAGCAGCTCACTCCGGGGAGGGACTGAAGCTTTCTTT.

The rearrangement links TRBV7-2 to TRBJ1-2; 9 bases align to TRBD1. CDR3 length equals 14 residues. Unmatched junction bases numbered 6, after V lost 6 bases and J lost 4 bases. Germline CDR1 SGHTA, CDR2 FQGNSA. The CDR3 here is CASRRTGVGYGYTF. As DNA, the CDR3 is TGTGCCAGCAGGCGGACAGGGGTTGGCTATGGCTACACCTTC.

The chain is built from TRBV7-2 and TRBJ2-5, with TRBD2 matching over 11 bases. CDR1 SGHTA and CDR2 FQGNSA come from the germline V gene. V dropped 8 bases and J dropped 4; count of bases not matched to a gene: 3. CDR3 length: 13 amino acids. CDR3 protein: CASQLAGVETQYF. The CDR3 DNA sequence: TGTGCCAGCCAACTAGCGGGAGTAGAGACCCAGTACTTC.

As to this clone: The same CDR3 arises from other DNA sequences in this sample as well. The CDR3 is CASSLRGRGTEAFF. As DNA, the CDR3 is TGTGCCAGCAGCCTCAGGGGGCGGGGCACTGAAGCTTTCTTT. This sequence joins TRBV5-6 and TRBJ1-1; the match to TRBD1 covers 8 bases. With V trimmed by 4 bases and J by 4 bases, 6 bases remained unmatched. The germline V gene has CDR1 SGHDT and CDR2 YYEEEE. The CDR3 extends over 14 amino acids.

V usage is TRBV6-6 and J usage is TRBJ1-2; unclear D gene. Trimming shortened V by 0 bases and J by 4 bases, and 15 bases separated the two germline ends. Germline-derived CDR1 and CDR2 are MNHNY and SVGAGI (reference sequence). The CDR3 extends over 16 amino acids. The chain's CDR3 is CASSYSRFLAFYGYTF. For the CDR3, the DNA is TGTGCCAGCAGTTACTCGAGGTTTCTGGCTTTCTATGGCTACACCTTC.

V is TRBV7-9 and J is TRBJ2-7, with D possibly matching TRBD2 (6 bases). Germline values: CDR1 SEHNR, CDR2 FQNEAQ (reference sequence). This CDR3 is built from 12 residues. V lost 8 bases and J lost 5, with 13 bases in between. The CDR3 nucleotides are TGTGCCAGCGAACTCGGCGGGAACGAGCAGTACTTC. Translation gives CASELGGNEQYF.

The chain couples TRBV9 to TRBJ2-1; no reliable D call. Germline V gene data show CDR1 as SGDLS and CDR2 as YYNGEE. V gave up 0 bases and J gave up 1 base, with 8 bases separating them. The CDR3 consists of 15 residues. The CDR3 reads CASSVGGGSYNEQFF. For the CDR3, the DNA is TGTGCCAGCAGCGTAGGCGGCGGATCCTACAATGAGCAGTTCTTC.

The V and J genes are TRBV30 and TRBJ1-1; D may be TRBD1 (6 bases). Between the trimmed V and J ends, which lost 1 base and 4 bases, there was a span of 10 bases. The CDR3 loop spans 13 amino acids. In germline, CDR1 is GTSNPN, CDR2 SVGIG (reference sequence). CDR3 amino acids: CAWSGQEATEAFF. The DNA of the CDR3 is TGTGCCTGGAGTGGACAGGAGGCCACTGAAGCTTTCTTT. Drawing the rest from reference TRBV30 and TRBJ1-1, the complete variable domain is SQTIHQWPATLVQPVGSPLSLECTVEGTSNPNLYWYRQAAGRGLQLLFYSVGIGQISSEVPQNLSASRPQDRQFILSSKKLLLSDSGFYLCAWSGQEATEAFFGQGTRLTVV.

CDR3 bases: TGTGCCAGCACCCGAGACAGGGGTGAAGCTTTCTTT. Its protein product is CASTRDRGEAFF. The V and J genes are TRBV2 and TRBJ1-1; TRBD1 aligns across 8 bases. This CDR3 has 12 residues. CDR1 is SNHLY and CDR2 is FYNNEI in the germline V gene. With V trimmed by 7 bases and J by 7 bases, 5 bases remained unmatched.

This clone was counted only a few times. This sequence joins TRBV5-4 and TRBJ1-1; 7 nucleotides align to TRBD1. The CDR3 loop spans 15 amino acids. Germline values: CDR1 SGHNT, CDR2 YYREEE (reference sequence). J was trimmed by 0 bases and V by 4 bases; bases with no gene match: 6. Here the CDR3 reads CASSARDRVNTEAFF. In DNA, the CDR3 is TGTGCCAGCAGCGCCCGAGACAGGGTGAACACTGAAGCTTTCTTT.

The chain combines TRBV5-4 with TRBJ2-5; D unclear. This CDR3 has 15 amino acids. Germline assignment: CDR1 SGHNT and CDR2 YYREEE (reference sequence). V lost 0 bases, J lost 5 bases, and 14 bases lay in between. The CDR3 DNA sequence: TGTGCCAGCAGCTTGGCCCCAAATGAGGCGGAGACCCAGTACTTC. Its translation: CASSLAPNEAETQYF.

The chain employs TRBV7-2 and TRBJ1-2; 9 bases map to TRBD1. With V trimmed by 1 base and J by 5 bases, 5 bases remained unmatched. The CDR3 is 15 residues long. Germline V gene lookup returns CDR1 SGHTA and CDR2 FQGNSA. The CDR3 DNA reads TGTGCCAGCAGCTTAGGGTTGGGACAGGGTTATGGCTACACCTTC. Encoded protein: CASSLGLGQGYGYTF.

The rearrangement joins TRBV19 to TRBJ1-1; the D is unclear. Per the germline V gene, CDR1 is LNHDA and CDR2 is SQIVND (reference sequence). The CDR3 is 14 residues long. Trimming took off 5 bases at V and 3 bases at J, with 13 bases between the two ends. The CDR3 nucleotides are TGTGCCAGTAGTTGGTCCGGGGTCTACACTGAAGCTTTCTTT. It encodes CASSWSGVYTEAFF.

CDR3 bases: TGCGCCAGCAGCCTGCGGGGATACTATGGCTACACCTTC. Protein product: CASSLRGYYGYTF. This rearrangement joins TRBV4-3 to TRBJ1-2; D not certain. This CDR3 has 13 residues. V dropped 4 bases and J dropped 3 bases, with 9 bases sitting between them. From germline, CDR1 is LGHNA and CDR2 YSLEER.

This clone has only one observation. Here the CDR3 reads CASSITGYYEQYF. The CDR3 DNA reads TGTGCCAGTAGTATAACGGGGTACTACGAGCAGTACTTC. J is TRBJ2-7 and V is TRBV19, with a possible D match to TRBD2 (5 bases). Trimming took 2 bases from V and 3 from J, leaving 8 bases between them. CDR1 is LNHDA, CDR2 SQIVND, per germline (reference sequence). This CDR3 region has 13 residues.

The chain is built from TRBV13 and TRBJ2-1; TRBD2 matches at 10 bases. This CDR3 spans 15 amino acids. Germline lookup yields CDR1 PRHDT and CDR2 FYEKMQ (reference sequence). Trimming at V came to 1 base and at J to 6 bases, leaving 3 bases not matched to a gene. CDR3 in DNA: TGTGCCAGCAGCTTAGCTGCTAGCGGGGGCAATGAGCAGTTCTTC. Its protein product is CASSLAASGGNEQFF.

Only one count was recorded for this clone. The chain couples TRBV27 to TRBJ2-3, with TRBD2 identical over 14 bases. The CDR3 is 19 residues long. V shed 6 bases and J 0 bases; nucleotides not matched to a gene: 11. The germline V gene has CDR1 MNHEY and CDR2 SMNVEV (reference sequence). CDR3 bases: TGTGCCAGCAGAGAACTAGGGACTAGCGGGAGACCTAGCACAGATACGCAGTATTTT. Residues: CASRELGTSGRPSTDTQYF.

The chain has TRBV10-3 and TRBJ2-3, with D possibly TRBD2 on 6 matching bases. Deletions cut 2 bases from V and 4 bases from J, with 19 bases between. Germline values: CDR1 ENHRY, CDR2 SYGVKD. The CDR3 has 17 residues. The CDR3 sequence: CAISEPVVAVTPDTQYF. The CDR3 DNA reads TGTGCCATCAGTGAGCCGGTGGTAGCGGTAACCCCAGATACGCAGTATTTT.

The rearrangement uses TRBV4-3 and TRBJ2-7, with a possible D match to TRBD1 (5 bases). Trimming removed 1 base from V and 2 bases from J, with 12 bases in between. Germline V gene data show CDR1 as LGHNA and CDR2 as YSLEER. The CDR3 spans 15 residues. The chain's CDR3 is CASSQAADSPYEQYF. CDR3 bases: TGCGCCAGCAGCCAAGCGGCAGACAGTCCCTACGAGCAGTACTTC.

This chain links TRBV30 with TRBJ1-1; possible D gene TRBD1, 6 bases. Germline loops: CDR1 GTSNPN, CDR2 SVGIG (reference sequence). V was clipped by 8 bases and J by 8 bases, with 18 bases between them. This CDR3 is 12 amino acids long. The DNA of the CDR3 is TGTGCCAGGGACCGGGACACCTCAGAAGCTTTCTTT. Encoded protein: CARDRDTSEAFF.

Concerning this clone: The junction departs from the called germline gene at one end, perhaps through a read error. This chain connects TRBV30 to TRBJ1-5; D perhaps matches TRBD1 (6 bases). This CDR3 is 14 amino acids long. Germline V gene sequence: CDR1 GTSNPN, CDR2 SVGIG (reference sequence). The CDR3 reads CAWSAPGGRDGGNF. DNA of the CDR3: TGTGCCTGGAGTGCACCTGGGGGCCGGGACGGCGGCAATTTT.

The chain's CDR3 is CASRQGLAGAHGADTQYF. The CDR3, as DNA: TGTGCCAGCAGACAGGGACTAGCGGGGGCCCATGGAGCAGATACGCAGTATTTT. This chain connects TRBV7-8 to TRBJ2-3; TRBD2 agrees at 14 bases. Per the germline V gene, CDR1 is SGHVS and CDR2 is FQNEAQ. This CDR3 is 18 amino acids long. Trimming took 6 bases from V and 4 from J; bases not matched to a gene: 12.

The V and J genes are TRBV6-5 and TRBJ1-5; D unresolved. The ends were cut back, 4 bases at V and 4 bases at J, with 5 bases in the middle. Germline values: CDR1 MNHEY, CDR2 SVGAGI. CDR3 length equals 12 residues. CDR3 amino acids: CASSSGNQPQHF. CDR3 DNA: TGTGCCAGCAGTTCAGGTAATCAGCCCCAGCATTTT.

The J gene is TRBJ2-1, the V gene TRBV12-5; 9 bases align to TRBD2. The junction had 28 bases not matched to a gene; V was cut back by 0 bases and J by 7 bases. Germline CDR1 reads LGHNT; CDR2 reads FRNRAP. This CDR3 has 23 residues. As DNA, the CDR3 is TGTGCTAGTGGTTTGGTACTGGGGCAGGGGAGAAGAGTGGGGCGGGAGGGCCCGAATGAGCAGTTCTTC. Amino acid sequence: CASGLVLGQGRRVGREGPNEQFF. The full variable domain, completed using reference TRBV12-5 and TRBJ2-1, is DARVTQTPRHKVTEMGQEVTMRCQPILGHNTVFWYRQTMMQGLELLAYFRNRAPLDDSGMPKDRFSAEMPDATLATLKIQPSEPRDSAVYFCASGLVLGQGRRVGREGPNEQFFGPGTRLTVL.